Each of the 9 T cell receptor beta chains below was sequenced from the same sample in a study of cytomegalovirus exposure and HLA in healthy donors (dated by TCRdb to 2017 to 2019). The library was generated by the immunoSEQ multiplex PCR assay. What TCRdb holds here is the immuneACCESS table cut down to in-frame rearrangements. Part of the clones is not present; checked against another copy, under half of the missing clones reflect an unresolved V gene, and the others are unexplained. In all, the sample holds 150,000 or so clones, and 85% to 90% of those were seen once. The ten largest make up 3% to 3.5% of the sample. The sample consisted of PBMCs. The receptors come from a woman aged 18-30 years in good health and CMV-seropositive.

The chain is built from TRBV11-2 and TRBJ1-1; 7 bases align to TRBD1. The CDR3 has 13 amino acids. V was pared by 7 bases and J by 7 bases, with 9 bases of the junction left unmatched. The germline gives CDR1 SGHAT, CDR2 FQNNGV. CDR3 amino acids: CASITGDRNEAFF. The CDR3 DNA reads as TGTGCCAGCATCACGGGGGACAGAAATGAAGCTTTCTTT.

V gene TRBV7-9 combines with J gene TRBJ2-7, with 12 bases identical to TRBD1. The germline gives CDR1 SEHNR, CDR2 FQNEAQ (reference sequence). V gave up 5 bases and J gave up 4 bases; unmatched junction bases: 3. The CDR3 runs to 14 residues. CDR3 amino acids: CASSVGQGAYEQYF. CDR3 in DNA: TGTGCCAGCAGCGTGGGACAGGGGGCATACGAGCAGTACTTC.

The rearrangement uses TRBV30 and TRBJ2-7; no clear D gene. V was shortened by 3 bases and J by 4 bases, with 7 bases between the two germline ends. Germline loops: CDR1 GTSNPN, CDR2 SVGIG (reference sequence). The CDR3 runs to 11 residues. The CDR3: CAWSVTYEQYF. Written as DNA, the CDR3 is TGTGCCTGGAGCGTTACATACGAGCAGTACTTC.

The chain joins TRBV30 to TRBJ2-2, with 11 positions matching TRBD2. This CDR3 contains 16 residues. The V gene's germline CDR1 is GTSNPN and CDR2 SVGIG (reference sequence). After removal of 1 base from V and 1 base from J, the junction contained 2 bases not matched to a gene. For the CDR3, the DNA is TGTGCCTGGAGTGCGGGACTAGCGGAGAACACCGGGGAGCTGTTTTTT. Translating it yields CAWSAGLAENTGELFF.

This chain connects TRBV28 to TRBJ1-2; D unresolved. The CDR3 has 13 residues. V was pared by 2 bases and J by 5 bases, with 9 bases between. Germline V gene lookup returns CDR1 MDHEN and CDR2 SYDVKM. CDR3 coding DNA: TGTGCCAGCAGTTTACCAGACTCTTATGGCTACACCTTC. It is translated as CASSLPDSYGYTF.

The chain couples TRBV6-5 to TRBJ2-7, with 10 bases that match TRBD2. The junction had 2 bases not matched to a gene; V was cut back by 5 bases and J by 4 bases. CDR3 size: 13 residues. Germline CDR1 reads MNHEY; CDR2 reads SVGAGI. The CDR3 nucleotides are TGTGCCAGCAGTAGACTAGCGGGTTACGAGCAGTACTTC. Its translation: CASSRLAGYEQYF.

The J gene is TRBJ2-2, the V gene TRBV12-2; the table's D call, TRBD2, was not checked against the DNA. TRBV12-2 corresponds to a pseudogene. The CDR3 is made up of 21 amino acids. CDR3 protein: CASRLVIRTKAPLEATGELFF. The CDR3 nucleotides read TGTGCAAGTCGCTTAGTGATTCGTACTAAGGCTCCCCTTGAAGCCACCGGGGAGCTGTTTTTT.

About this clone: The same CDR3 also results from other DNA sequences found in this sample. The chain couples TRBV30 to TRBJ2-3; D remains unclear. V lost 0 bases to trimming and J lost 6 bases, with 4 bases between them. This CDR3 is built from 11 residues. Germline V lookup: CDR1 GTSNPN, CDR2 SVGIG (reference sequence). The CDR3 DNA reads TGTGCCTGGAGTGTACGGGATACGCAGTATTTT. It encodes CAWSVRDTQYF.

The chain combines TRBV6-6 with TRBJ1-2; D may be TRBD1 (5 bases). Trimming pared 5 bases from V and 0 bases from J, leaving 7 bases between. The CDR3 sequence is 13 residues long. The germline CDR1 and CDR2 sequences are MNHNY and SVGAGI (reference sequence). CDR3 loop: CASSTGANYGYTF. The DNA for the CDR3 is TGTGCCAGCAGTACAGGAGCTAACTATGGCTACACCTTC.